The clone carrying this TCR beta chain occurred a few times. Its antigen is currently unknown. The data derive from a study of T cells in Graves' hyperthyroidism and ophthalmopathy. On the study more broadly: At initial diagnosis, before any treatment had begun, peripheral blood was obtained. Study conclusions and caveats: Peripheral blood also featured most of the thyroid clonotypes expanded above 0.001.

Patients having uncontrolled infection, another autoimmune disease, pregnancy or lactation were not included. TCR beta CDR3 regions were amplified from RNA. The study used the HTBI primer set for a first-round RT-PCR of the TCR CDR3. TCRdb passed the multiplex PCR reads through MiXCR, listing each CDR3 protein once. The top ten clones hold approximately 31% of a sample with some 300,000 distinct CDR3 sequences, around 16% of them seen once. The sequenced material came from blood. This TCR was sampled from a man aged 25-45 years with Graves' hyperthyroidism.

The CDR3 loop reads CASSVSGQGLSSYNEQFF. The DNA of the CDR3 is TGTGCCAGCAGCGTCTCCGGACAGGGCCTAAGCTCCTACAATGAGCAGTTCTTC. V and J are TRBV9 and TRBJ2-1, with TRBD1 matching 8 bases. The CDR3 sequence is 18 residues long. The trim removed 2 bases at V and 0 bases at J, leaving 10 bases unmatched. Per germline, CDR1 SGDLS and CDR2 YYNGEE.